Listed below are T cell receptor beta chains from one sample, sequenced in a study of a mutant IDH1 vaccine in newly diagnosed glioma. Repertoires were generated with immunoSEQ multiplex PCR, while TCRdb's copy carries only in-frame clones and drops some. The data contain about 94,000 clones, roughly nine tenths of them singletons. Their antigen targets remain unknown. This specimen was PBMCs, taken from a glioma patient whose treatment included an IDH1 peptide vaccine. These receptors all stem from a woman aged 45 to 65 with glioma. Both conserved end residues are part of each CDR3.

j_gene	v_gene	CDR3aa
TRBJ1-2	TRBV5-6	CASSLGGSHGYTF
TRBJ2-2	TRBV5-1	CASSTGQANTGELFF
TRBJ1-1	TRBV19	CASSHKLDTEAFF
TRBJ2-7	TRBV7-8	CASSAQGGRGYEQYF
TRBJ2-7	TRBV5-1	CASSHLRTGGSYEQYF
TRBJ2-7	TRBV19	CASSIFGGEYEQYF
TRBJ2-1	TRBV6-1	CASLAGGDYNEQFF
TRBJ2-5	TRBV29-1	CSVDRDTEETQYF
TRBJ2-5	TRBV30	CAWSATGTGGETQYF
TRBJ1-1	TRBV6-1	CASSEPAAGTEAFF
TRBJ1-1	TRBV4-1	CASSQVGVTEAFF
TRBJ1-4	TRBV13	CASSLEGDATNEKLFF
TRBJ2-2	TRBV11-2	CASSLAGATNTGELFF
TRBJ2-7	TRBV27	CASSSSSRTYEQYF
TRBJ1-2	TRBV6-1	CATRETGSAYGYTF
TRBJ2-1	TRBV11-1	CASSPYLYNEQFF